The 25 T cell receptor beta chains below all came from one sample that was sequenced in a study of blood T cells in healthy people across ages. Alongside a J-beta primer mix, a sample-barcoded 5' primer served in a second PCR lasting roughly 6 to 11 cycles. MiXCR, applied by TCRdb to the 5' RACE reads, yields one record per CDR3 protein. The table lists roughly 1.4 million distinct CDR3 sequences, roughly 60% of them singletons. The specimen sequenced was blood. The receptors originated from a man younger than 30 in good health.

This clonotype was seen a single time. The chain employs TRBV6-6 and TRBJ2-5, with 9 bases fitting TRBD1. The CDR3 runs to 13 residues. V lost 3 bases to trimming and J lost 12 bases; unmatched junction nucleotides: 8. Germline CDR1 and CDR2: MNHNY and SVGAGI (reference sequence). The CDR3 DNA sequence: TGTGCCAGCAGTTATTGGGACAGGGAAACGGAGTACTTC. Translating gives CASSYWDRETEYF.

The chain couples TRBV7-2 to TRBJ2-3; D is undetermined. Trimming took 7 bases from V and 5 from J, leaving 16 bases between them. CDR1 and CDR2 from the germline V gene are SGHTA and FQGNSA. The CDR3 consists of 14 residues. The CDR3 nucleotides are TGTGCCAGCACCGCCGTTGGTCTCGAAGATACGCAGTATTTT. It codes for CASTAVGLEDTQYF.

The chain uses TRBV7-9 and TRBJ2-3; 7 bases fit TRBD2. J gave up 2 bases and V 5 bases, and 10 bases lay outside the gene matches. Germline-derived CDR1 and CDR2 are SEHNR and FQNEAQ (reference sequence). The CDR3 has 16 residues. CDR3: CASSPPGLRFTDTQYF. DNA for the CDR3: TGTGCCAGCAGCCCACCGGGACTACGTTTCACAGATACGCAGTATTTT.

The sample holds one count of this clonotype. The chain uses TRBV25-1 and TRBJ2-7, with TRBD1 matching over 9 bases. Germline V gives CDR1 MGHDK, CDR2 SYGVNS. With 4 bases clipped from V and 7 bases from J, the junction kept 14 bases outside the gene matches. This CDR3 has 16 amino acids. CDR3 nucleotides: TGTGCCAGCAGTGTACTGGACAGGGGAACCTACAATGAGCAGTACTTC. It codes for CASSVLDRGTYNEQYF.

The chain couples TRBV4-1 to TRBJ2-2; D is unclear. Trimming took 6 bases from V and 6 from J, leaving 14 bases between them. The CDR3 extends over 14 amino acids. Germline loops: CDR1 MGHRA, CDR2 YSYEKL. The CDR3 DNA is TGCGCCAGCAGTCCCCAAGGAGTTGCCGGGGAGCTGTTTTTT. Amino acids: CASSPQGVAGELFF.

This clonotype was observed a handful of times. In nucleotides, the CDR3 is TGTGCCAGCTGCAAAATTTCTAGCAAGCAAGAGACCCAGTACTTC. Protein sequence: CASCKISSKQETQYF. V gene TRBV7-9 combines with J gene TRBJ2-5; tentatively, D is TRBD2 (5 bases). Per the germline V gene, CDR1 is SEHNR and CDR2 is FQNEAQ (reference sequence). Trimming cost V 8 bases and J 2 bases, with 18 bases left between them. This CDR3 contains 15 residues.

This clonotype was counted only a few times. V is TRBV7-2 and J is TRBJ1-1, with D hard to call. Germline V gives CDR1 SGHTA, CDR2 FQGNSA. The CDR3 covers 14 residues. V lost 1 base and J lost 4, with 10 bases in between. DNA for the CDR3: TGTGCCAGCAGCTTAGAGGAGGTTAGCACTGAAGCTTTCTTT. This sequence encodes CASSLEEVSTEAFF.

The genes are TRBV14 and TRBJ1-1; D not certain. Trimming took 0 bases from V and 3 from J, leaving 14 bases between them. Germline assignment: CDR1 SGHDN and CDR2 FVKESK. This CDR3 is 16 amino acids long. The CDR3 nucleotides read TGTGCCAGCAGCCAAGACGGTGGGGTTGGCGACACTGAAGCTTTCTTT. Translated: CASSQDGGVGDTEAFF.

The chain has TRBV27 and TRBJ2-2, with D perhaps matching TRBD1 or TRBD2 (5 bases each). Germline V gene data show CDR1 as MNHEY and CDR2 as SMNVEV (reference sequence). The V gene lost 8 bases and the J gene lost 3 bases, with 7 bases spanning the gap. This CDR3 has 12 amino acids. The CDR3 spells CASQGHTGELFF. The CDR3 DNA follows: TGTGCCAGCCAGGGACACACCGGGGAGCTGTTTTTT.

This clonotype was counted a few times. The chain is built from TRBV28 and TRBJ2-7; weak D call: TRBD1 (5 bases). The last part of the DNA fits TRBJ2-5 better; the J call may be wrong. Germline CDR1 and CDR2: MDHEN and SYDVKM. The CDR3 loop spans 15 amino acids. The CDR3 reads CASASVKLKGETQYF. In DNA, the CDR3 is TGTGCCAGCGCCTCGGTGAAGTTGAAGGGGGAGACCCAGTACTTC.

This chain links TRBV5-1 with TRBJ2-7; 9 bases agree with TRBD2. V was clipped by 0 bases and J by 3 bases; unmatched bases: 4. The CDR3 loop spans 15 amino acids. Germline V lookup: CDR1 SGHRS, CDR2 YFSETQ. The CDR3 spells CASSLAGTSYYEQYF. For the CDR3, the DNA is TGCGCCAGCAGCTTGGCCGGGACTAGCTACTACGAGCAGTACTTC.

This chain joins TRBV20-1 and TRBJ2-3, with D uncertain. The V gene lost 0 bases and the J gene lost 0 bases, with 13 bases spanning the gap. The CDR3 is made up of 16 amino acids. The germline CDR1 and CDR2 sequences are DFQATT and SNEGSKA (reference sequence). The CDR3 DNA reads TGCAGTGCTAGAGATCTACGGATGGCTAGCACAGATACGCAGTATTTT. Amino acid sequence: CSARDLRMASTDTQYF.

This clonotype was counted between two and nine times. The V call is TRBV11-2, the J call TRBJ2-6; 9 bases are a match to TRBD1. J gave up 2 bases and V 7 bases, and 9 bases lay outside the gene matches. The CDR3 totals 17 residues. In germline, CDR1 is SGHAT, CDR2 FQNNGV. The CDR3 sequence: CASNKGQGLAGANVLTF. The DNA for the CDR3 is TGTGCCAGCAACAAGGGACAGGGATTAGCTGGGGCCAACGTCCTGACTTTC.

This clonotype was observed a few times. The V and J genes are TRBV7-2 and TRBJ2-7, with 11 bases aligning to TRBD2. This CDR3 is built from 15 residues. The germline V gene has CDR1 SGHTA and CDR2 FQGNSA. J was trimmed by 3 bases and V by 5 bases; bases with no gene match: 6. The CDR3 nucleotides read TGTGCCAGCAGCCCAGTCCTAGCGGGGGGCTACGAGCAGTACTTC. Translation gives CASSPVLAGGYEQYF. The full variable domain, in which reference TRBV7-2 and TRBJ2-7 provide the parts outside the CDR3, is GAGVSQSPSNKVTEKGKDVELRCDPISGHTALYWYRQSLGQGLEFLIYFQGNSAPDKSGLPSDRFSAERTGGSVSTLTIQRTQQEDSAVYLCASSPVLAGGYEQYFGPGTRLTVT.

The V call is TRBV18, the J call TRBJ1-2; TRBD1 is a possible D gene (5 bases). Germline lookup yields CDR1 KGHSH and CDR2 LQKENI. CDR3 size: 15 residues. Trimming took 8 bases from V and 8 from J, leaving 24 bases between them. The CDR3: CASRAAPDTIGGYTF. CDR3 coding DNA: TGTGCCAGCCGTGCAGCGCCGGACACGATTGGAGGCTACACCTTC.

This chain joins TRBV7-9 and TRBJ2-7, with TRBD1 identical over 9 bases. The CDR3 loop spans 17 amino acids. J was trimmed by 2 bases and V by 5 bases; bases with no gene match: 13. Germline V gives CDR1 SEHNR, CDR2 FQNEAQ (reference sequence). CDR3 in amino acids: CASSPSPGQGATYEQYF. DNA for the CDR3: TGTGCCAGCAGCCCTAGCCCGGGACAGGGCGCTACCTACGAGCAGTACTTC.

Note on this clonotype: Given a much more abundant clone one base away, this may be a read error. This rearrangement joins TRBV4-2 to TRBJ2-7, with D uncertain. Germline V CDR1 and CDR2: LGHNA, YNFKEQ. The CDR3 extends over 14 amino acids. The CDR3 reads CASNQGIGRYEQYF. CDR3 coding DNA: TGTGCCAGCAACCAAGGAATCGGGCGCTACGAGCAGTACTTC.

The CDR3 bases are TGTGCCAGCAGTGACGAGGATGGGACAGGGTATGGCTACACCTTC. It encodes CASSDEDGTGYGYTF. The chain recombines TRBV6-4 with TRBJ1-2; the match to TRBD1 covers 9 bases. The CDR3 length is 15 residues. Unmatched junction bases numbered 6, after V lost 2 bases and J lost 5 bases. Germline V lookup: CDR1 MRHNA, CDR2 SNTAGT.

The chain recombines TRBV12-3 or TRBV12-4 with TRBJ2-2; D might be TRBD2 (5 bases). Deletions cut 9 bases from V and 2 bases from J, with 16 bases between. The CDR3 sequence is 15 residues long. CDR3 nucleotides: TGTGCCAGTTGTTTACTAGACCGAAACACCGGGGAGCTGTTTTTT. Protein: CASCLLDRNTGELFF.

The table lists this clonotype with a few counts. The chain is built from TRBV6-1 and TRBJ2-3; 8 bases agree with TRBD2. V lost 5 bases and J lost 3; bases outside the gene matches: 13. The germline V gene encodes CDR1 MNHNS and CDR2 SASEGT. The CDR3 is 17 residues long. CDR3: CASSPPRGSGVTDTQYF. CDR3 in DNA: TGTGCCAGCAGTCCCCCGCGGGGTAGCGGGGTTACAGATACGCAGTATTTT.

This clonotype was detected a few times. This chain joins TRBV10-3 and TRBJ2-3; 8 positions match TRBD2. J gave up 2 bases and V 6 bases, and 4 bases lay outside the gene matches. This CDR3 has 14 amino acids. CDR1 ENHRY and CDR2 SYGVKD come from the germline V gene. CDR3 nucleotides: TGTGCCATCAGACCGGGACTAGACACAGATACGCAGTATTTT. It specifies CAIRPGLDTDTQYF.

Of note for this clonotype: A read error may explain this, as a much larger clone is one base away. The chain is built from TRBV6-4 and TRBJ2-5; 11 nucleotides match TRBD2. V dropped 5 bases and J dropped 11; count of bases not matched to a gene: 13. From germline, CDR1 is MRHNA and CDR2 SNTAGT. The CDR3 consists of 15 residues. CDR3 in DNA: TGTGCCAGCAGTCCGACTAGCGGGGCGTACAATGGGCAGTACTTC. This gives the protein CASSPTSGAYNGQYF.

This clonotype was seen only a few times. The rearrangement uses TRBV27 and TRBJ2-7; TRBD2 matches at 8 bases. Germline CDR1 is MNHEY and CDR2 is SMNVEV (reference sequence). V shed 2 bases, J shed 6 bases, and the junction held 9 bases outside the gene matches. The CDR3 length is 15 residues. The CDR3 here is CASSLTSSRGGEQYF. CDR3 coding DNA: TGTGCCAGCAGTTTAACGAGCTCTCGGGGGGGCGAGCAGTACTTC.

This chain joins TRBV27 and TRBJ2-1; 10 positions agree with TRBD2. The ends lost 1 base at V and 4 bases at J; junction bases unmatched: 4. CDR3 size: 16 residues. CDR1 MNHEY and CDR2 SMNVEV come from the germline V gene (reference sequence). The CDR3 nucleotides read TGTGCCAGCAGTTTATACGCTAGCGGGGGATACAATGAGCAGTTCTTC. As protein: CASSLYASGGYNEQFF.

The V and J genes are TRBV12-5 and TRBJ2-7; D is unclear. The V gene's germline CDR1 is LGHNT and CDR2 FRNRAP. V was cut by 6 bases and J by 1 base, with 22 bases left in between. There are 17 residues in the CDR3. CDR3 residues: CASGRKVTDFLSYEQYF. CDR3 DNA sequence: TGTGCTAGTGGCCGTAAAGTAACAGATTTCCTATCCTACGAGCAGTACTTC.